The sequence of this T cell receptor beta chain was determined in a study of blood T cell repertoires in COVID-19. At the level of the study: COVID-19 samples collected from the United States, Italy and Spain covered acute and convalescent phases. Sources were T cells, B-cell-depleted T cells, or PBMCs; the material itself was cDNA or gDNA.

V was clipped by 5 bases and J by 9 bases, with 23 bases between them. CDR1 and CDR2 from the germline V gene are SGHDT and YYEEEE. This CDR3 region has 15 residues. In the source study's methods: The assay estimated nucleated cells by amplifying reference gene primers. Only in-frame clones appear in the TCRdb table, and some are missing; sequencing was by immunoSEQ multiplex PCR. The V and J calls and the clone size are those of that table, but D and trimming were determined from the DNA. The top ten hold 12% of the sample, which has 130,000 or so clones, less than 85% seen once. This chain links TRBV5-6 with TRBJ1-2, with a weak D call TRBD1 (6 bases). This sequence originates from an older woman with acute or convalescent COVID-19. The sequenced sample consisted of peripheral blood. CDR3 region: CASSSQSRTDRRYTF. The DNA of the CDR3 is TGTGCCAGCAGTTCGCAAAGTAGGACAGACAGGCGCTACACCTTC. Combining the CDR3 with reference TRBV5-6 and TRBJ1-2 gives the whole variable domain DAGVTQSPTHLIKTRGQQVTLRCSPKSGHDTVSWYQQALGQGPQFIFQYYEEEERQRGNFPDRFSGHQFPNYSSELNVNALLLGDSALYLCASSSQSRTDRRYTFGSGTRLTVV.